These 20 T cell receptor beta chains share one sample of origin, sequenced in a study of control samples from healthy donors and cancer patients (TCRdb year 2020). Libraries were made using the immunoSEQ multiplex PCR assay. As stored in TCRdb, this immuneACCESS dataset retains in-frame rearrangements with V and J assigned. A fraction of the clones does not appear; measured against another copy, unresolved V genes explain less than half of the discrepancy, and the remainder lacks a known reason. This sample holds roughly 160,000 clones; under 96% were observed only once. Over 1% of the sample rests with the top ten. The sample consisted of blood. These TCRs come from a woman younger than 45 in good health.

The chain has TRBV6-5 and TRBJ2-7; D is perhaps TRBD1 (7 bases). Per germline, CDR1 MNHEY and CDR2 SVGAGI. V was trimmed by 2 bases and J by 7 bases, leaving 15 bases between them. This CDR3 comprises 14 residues. CDR3 residues: CASSYMEGAGEQYF. CDR3 nucleotide sequence: TGTGCCAGCAGTTACATGGAGGGGGCGGGAGAGCAGTACTTC.

This clone was counted a single time. The chain links TRBV6-2 or TRBV6-3 to TRBJ2-7; D not resolved. Germline CDR1 MNHEY, CDR2 SVGEGT. Trimming took 5 bases from V and 6 from J, leaving 11 bases between them. The CDR3 covers 12 residues. CDR3 in amino acids: CASSRDATEQYF. The DNA of the CDR3 is TGTGCCAGCAGTAGAGACGCCACCGAGCAGTACTTC.

The V call is TRBV6-1, the J call TRBJ1-3, with no clear D. The CDR3 is 15 amino acids. V lost 0 bases, J lost 8 bases, and 14 bases lay in between. Germline assignment: CDR1 MNHNS and CDR2 SASEGT. This CDR3 is CASSEASSRRDTIYF. Here the CDR3 DNA reads TGTGCCAGCAGTGAAGCTTCGTCCAGACGGGACACCATATATTTT.

CDR3 protein: CASSSSGGSPLHF. CDR3 coding DNA: TGTGCCAGCAGCTCGTCGGGTGGATCACCCCTCCACTTT. V gene TRBV12-3 or TRBV12-4 combines with J gene TRBJ1-6; no clear D gene. The CDR3 is 13 residues long. The germline V and J ends were trimmed by 6 bases and 10 bases, with 13 bases remaining between them.

The chain is built from TRBV7-2 and TRBJ2-3; no definite D call. The germline V gene encodes CDR1 SGHTA and CDR2 FQGNSA. This CDR3 is 12 amino acids long. The ends were cut back, 5 bases at V and 4 bases at J, with 7 bases in the middle. CDR3 bases: TGTGCCAGCAGCCCCACCTCAGATACGCAGTATTTT. It is translated as CASSPTSDTQYF. The full variable domain, in which reference TRBV7-2 and TRBJ2-3 provide the parts outside the CDR3, is GAGVSQSPSNKVTEKGKDVELRCDPISGHTALYWYRQSLGQGLEFLIYFQGNSAPDKSGLPSDRFSAERTGGSVSTLTIQRTQQEDSAVYLCASSPTSDTQYFGPGTRLTVL.

In its sample, this clone was seen once. The chain links TRBV5-1 to TRBJ2-2, with D possibly being TRBD1 (5 bases). Germline V CDR1 and CDR2: SGHRS, YFSETQ. V was cut by 0 bases and J by 7 bases, with 10 bases left in between. The CDR3 extends over 14 amino acids. This CDR3 reads CASSLGQGYGELFF. DNA for the CDR3: TGCGCCAGCAGCTTGGGCCAGGGCTACGGGGAGCTGTTTTTT.

This clone was counted between two and nine times. CDR3 in DNA: TGTGCCTGGACTCTAGGGGGCGAATACGAGGAGCAGTACTTC. This translates into CAWTLGGEYEEQYF. V gene TRBV30 combines with J gene TRBJ2-7; 7 positions agree with TRBD1. The junction had 13 bases not matched to a gene; V was cut back by 4 bases and J by 7 bases. The CDR3 covers 14 residues. Germline CDR1 reads GTSNPN; CDR2 reads SVGIG (reference sequence).

This sequence joins TRBV7-9 and TRBJ2-5, with a possible D match to TRBD2 (6 bases). Between the trimmed V and J ends, which lost 5 bases and 4 bases, there was a span of 20 bases. Germline V gene sequence: CDR1 SEHNR, CDR2 FQNEAQ (reference sequence). The CDR3 loop spans 16 amino acids. The CDR3 here is CASSDYGTSPIETQYF. The CDR3 nucleotides are TGTGCCAGCAGCGATTACGGGACTTCTCCTATAGAGACCCAGTACTTC.

This chain links TRBV20-1 with TRBJ2-1; weak D call: TRBD2 (6 bases). The CDR3 runs to 14 residues. The V gene's germline CDR1 is DFQATT and CDR2 SNEGSKA (reference sequence). Trimming took off 3 bases at V and 3 bases at J, with 12 bases between the two ends. The chain's CDR3 is CSASKEGRYNEQFF. CDR3 in DNA: TGCAGTGCTAGTAAGGAGGGACGCTACAATGAGCAGTTCTTC.

This rearrangement joins TRBV18 to TRBJ2-3, with D hard to call. The CDR3 length is 13 residues. Germline CDR1 KGHSH, CDR2 LQKENI. Trimming took off 4 bases at V and 6 bases at J, with 11 bases between the two ends. The CDR3 bases are TGTGCCAGCTCACAACCTTCTAGTGATACGCAGTATTTT. Amino acid sequence: CASSQPSSDTQYF.

The chain carries TRBV28 and TRBJ1-2; 7 positions match TRBD1. The CDR3 runs to 12 residues. The germline V gene encodes CDR1 MDHEN and CDR2 SYDVKM. After removal of 7 bases from V and 8 bases from J, the junction contained 7 bases not matched to a gene. In nucleotides, the CDR3 is TGTGCCAGCACCGACAGGGTGGAAGGCTACACCTTC. This encodes CASTDRVEGYTF.

In the case of this clone: Different DNA sequences within this sample yield the same CDR3. This chain joins TRBV9 and TRBJ2-1, with TRBD2 matching 11 bases. The J segment lost 3 bases and the V segment lost 3 bases, leaving 2 bases of the junction unmatched. This CDR3 comprises 15 residues. Germline V gives CDR1 SGDLS, CDR2 YYNGEE. For the CDR3, the DNA is TGTGCCAGCAGCGCCCTAGCGGGGGGCTACAATGAGCAGTTCTTC. Its translation: CASSALAGGYNEQFF.

The V call is TRBV7-6, the J call TRBJ2-2; 8 bases fit TRBD2. V lost 2 bases, J lost 1 base, and 9 bases stayed unmatched. CDR3 length equals 18 residues. Per germline, CDR1 SGHVS and CDR2 FNYEAQ. CDR3 loop: CASSLFSGTRGNTGELFF. CDR3 bases: TGTGCCAGCAGCTTATTTTCCGGGACTAGAGGGAACACCGGGGAGCTGTTTTTT.

The J gene is TRBJ2-7, the V gene TRBV18, with TRBD2 identical over 9 bases. Per the germline V gene, CDR1 is KGHSH and CDR2 is LQKENI. V shed 0 bases and J 6 bases; nucleotides not matched to a gene: 9. This CDR3 has 16 amino acids. The CDR3 region has the DNA TGTGCCAGCTCACCACCGGAAACCGGGACTAGCCTCGAGCAGTACTTC. This encodes CASSPPETGTSLEQYF.

V and J are TRBV6-5 and TRBJ2-7, with D tentatively TRBD1 (6 bases). The CDR3 is 13 residues long. Germline V lookup: CDR1 MNHEY, CDR2 SVGAGI. The V end was cut by 6 bases, the J end by 5 bases, with 14 bases between. The CDR3 protein is CASRPGVLDEQYF. DNA for the CDR3: TGTGCCAGCAGGCCAGGGGTCCTGGACGAGCAGTACTTC.

The genes are TRBV6-5 and TRBJ2-1, with D possibly being TRBD1 (5 bases). The CDR3 contains 14 residues. CDR1 MNHEY and CDR2 SVGAGI come from the germline V gene. V shed 2 bases and J shed 5 bases, with 10 bases lying between them. The CDR3, as DNA: TGTGCCAGCAGTTACGGGGCGAATAACAATGAGCAGTTCTTC. Residues: CASSYGANNNEQFF.

The rearrangement joins TRBV6-5 to TRBJ1-1; D gene uncertain. Trimming took 5 bases from V and 1 from J, leaving 8 bases between them. The CDR3 sequence is 13 residues long. The V gene's germline CDR1 is MNHEY and CDR2 SVGAGI. The DNA for the CDR3 is TGTGCCAGCAGTCTACAAGGGAACACTGAAGCTTTCTTT. This gives the protein CASSLQGNTEAFF.

This chain connects TRBV28 to TRBJ1-1, with D unclear. Looked up from germline, CDR1 is MDHEN and CDR2 is SYDVKM. The CDR3 has 12 amino acids. The V gene lost 6 bases and the J gene lost 6 bases, with 11 bases spanning the gap. CDR3 DNA: TGTGCCAGCAGAACAGCAGAGCCTGAAGCTTTCTTT. Protein: CASRTAEPEAFF.

This clone has only one observation. The rearrangement joins TRBV5-4 to TRBJ1-2; D ambiguous. The CDR3 has 15 residues. Germline V gene sequence: CDR1 SGHNT, CDR2 YYREEE (reference sequence). V was pared by 0 bases and J by 7 bases, with 16 bases between. CDR3 residues: CASSLEDLRPAGYTF. The CDR3 DNA follows: TGTGCCAGCAGCTTGGAGGACCTAAGGCCGGCTGGCTACACCTTC.

This clone appeared once. V gene TRBV6-6 combines with J gene TRBJ1-3; tentatively, D is TRBD1 (6 bases). This CDR3 comprises 14 residues. Deletions cut 6 bases from V and 1 base from J, with 10 bases between. From germline, CDR1 is MNHNY and CDR2 SVGAGI (reference sequence). The DNA for the CDR3 is TGTGCCAGCAGGGAGACAGGATCTGGAAACACCATATATTTT. As protein: CASRETGSGNTIYF.